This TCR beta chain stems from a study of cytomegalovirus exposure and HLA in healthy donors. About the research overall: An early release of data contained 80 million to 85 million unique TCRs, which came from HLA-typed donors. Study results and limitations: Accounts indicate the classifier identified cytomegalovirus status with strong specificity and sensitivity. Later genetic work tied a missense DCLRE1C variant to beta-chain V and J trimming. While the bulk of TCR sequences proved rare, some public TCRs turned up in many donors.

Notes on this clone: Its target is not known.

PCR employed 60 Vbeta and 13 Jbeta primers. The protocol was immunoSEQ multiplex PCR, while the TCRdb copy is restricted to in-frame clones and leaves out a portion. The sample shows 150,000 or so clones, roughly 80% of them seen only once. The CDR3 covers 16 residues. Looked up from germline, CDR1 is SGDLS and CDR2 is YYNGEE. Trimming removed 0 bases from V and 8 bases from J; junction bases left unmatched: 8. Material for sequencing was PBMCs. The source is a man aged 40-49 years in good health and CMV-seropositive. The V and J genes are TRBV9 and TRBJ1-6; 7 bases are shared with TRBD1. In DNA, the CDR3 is TGTGCCAGCAGCGTAGAGGCAGGGGGGTACGATTCACCCCTCCACTTT. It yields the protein CASSVEAGGYDSPLHF.